This T cell receptor (beta chain) is from a study of blood T cells in healthy people across ages. This CDR3 has 15 residues. After removal of 0 bases from V and 8 bases from J, the junction contained 6 bases not matched to a gene. CDR1 and CDR2 from the germline V gene are SGHRS and YFSETQ. A second PCR of 7 to 11 cycles used a sample-barcoded 5' primer and a J-beta primer mix. TCRdb re-analysed the 5' RACE reads in MiXCR, keeping a single row per CDR3 protein. The sample records just over 1 million distinct CDR3 sequences, more than 40% being singletons. This chain links TRBV5-1 with TRBJ1-4; 8 nucleotides agree with TRBD1. Sequencing was carried out using blood. The sequence was collected from a woman aged 55 to 70 in good health. The CDR3 here is CASSLDGRGREKLFF. CDR3 nucleotide sequence: TGCGCCAGCAGCTTGGACGGCAGGGGGCGAGAAAAACTGTTTTTT.